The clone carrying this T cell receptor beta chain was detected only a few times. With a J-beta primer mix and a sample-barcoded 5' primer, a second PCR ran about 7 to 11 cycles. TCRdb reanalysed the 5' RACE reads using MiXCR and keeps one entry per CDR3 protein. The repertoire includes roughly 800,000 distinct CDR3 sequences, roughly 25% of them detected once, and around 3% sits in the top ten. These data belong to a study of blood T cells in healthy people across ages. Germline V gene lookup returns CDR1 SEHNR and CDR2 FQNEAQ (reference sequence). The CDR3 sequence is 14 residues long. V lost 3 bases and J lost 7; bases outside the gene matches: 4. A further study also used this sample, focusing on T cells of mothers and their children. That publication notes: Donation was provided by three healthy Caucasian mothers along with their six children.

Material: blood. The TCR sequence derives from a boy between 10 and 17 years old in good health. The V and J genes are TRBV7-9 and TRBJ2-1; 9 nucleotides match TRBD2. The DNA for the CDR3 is TGTGCCAGCAGCTTCGAGCGGGGGGTTAATGAGCAGTTCTTC. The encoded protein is CASSFERGVNEQFF.